These 8 T cell receptor beta chains share one sample of origin, sequenced in a study of blood T cell repertoires in COVID-19. Produced via immunoSEQ multiplex PCR; TCRdb's table is partial and in-frame only. The table shows approximately 230,000 clones, with about 90% occurring only once. The sequenced material came from peripheral blood. All receptors come from a man older than 75 with acute or convalescent COVID-19.

CDR3 sequence reads: CASSPSGRPNEQYF. CDR3 bases: TGTGCCAGCTCACCGAGCGGGAGACCCAACGAGCAGTACTTC. The chain recombines TRBV18 with TRBJ2-7; 8 bases map to TRBD2. Germline trimming cut 3 bases from V and 5 bases from J; bases unmatched to any gene: 6. Germline CDR1 KGHSH, CDR2 LQKENI. The CDR3 has 14 amino acids.

The chain carries TRBV7-6 and TRBJ1-4, with no clear D. Germline-derived CDR1 and CDR2 are SGHVS and FNYEAQ. There are 16 residues in the CDR3. With 1 base removed from V and 8 bases from J, the gap between germline ends came to 17 bases. The CDR3 DNA is TGTGCCAGCAGCTTAGGAGTACACGGAGGAGGAGAAAAACTGTTTTTT. Its protein is CASSLGVHGGGEKLFF.

This CDR3 reads CASSPGTKAFF. CDR3 DNA sequence: TGTGCCAGCAGCCCCGGAACTAAAGCTTTCTTT. The chain combines TRBV7-2 with TRBJ1-1; unclear D gene. With 5 bases removed from V and 9 bases from J, the gap between germline ends came to 10 bases. Germline V CDR1 and CDR2: SGHTA, FQGNSA. CDR3 length: 11 amino acids.

The chain uses TRBV3-1 (or the pseudogene TRBV3-2) and TRBJ2-2, with a weak D call TRBD2 (5 bases). Trimming took off 4 bases at V and 2 bases at J, with 8 bases between the two ends. Germline loops: CDR1 LGHDT, CDR2 YNNKEL (reference sequence). This CDR3 is 14 amino acids long. As DNA, the CDR3 is TGTGCCAGCAGCCCGGGATTTAACACCGGGGAGCTGTTTTTT. It translates to CASSPGFNTGELFF.

This clone was seen a single time. The genes are TRBV28 and TRBJ2-7, with D tentatively TRBD2 (5 bases). The germline V gene encodes CDR1 MDHEN and CDR2 SYDVKM. Trimming stripped 8 bases from V and 0 bases from J, with 14 bases between. This CDR3 is 14 amino acids long. CDR3 residues: CASGYIANSYEQYF. The DNA for the CDR3 is TGTGCCAGCGGATACATAGCGAACTCCTACGAGCAGTACTTC.

The V gene is TRBV2, the J gene TRBJ1-6; D is unresolved. The CDR3 is 14 amino acids. V lost 8 bases, J lost 5 bases, and 13 bases lay in between. The V gene's germline CDR1 is SNHLY and CDR2 FYNNEI. The CDR3 DNA reads as TGTGCCAGCTCCTCATTGACAAATAATTCACCCCTCCACTTT. This gives the protein CASSSLTNNSPLHF.

J is TRBJ2-1 and V is TRBV28, with 14 bases that match TRBD2. Germline values: CDR1 MDHEN, CDR2 SYDVKM. There are 18 residues in the CDR3. V lost 5 bases, J lost 2 bases, and 8 bases stayed unmatched. The CDR3, as DNA: TGTGCCAGCAGTCCGACTAGCGGGAGGGCCAGGCCCTACAATGAGCAGTTCTTC. Translation gives CASSPTSGRARPYNEQFF.

This chain uses TRBV6-1 with TRBJ2-3; TRBD2 matches at 10 bases. CDR1 is MNHNS and CDR2 is SASEGT in the germline V gene. CDR3 length: 18 residues. Unmatched junction bases numbered 11, after V lost 2 bases and J lost 3 bases. The CDR3 sequence: CASSERSSGGANTDTQYF. CDR3 DNA: TGTGCCAGCAGTGAAAGGAGCAGCGGGGGGGCCAATACAGATACGCAGTATTTT.